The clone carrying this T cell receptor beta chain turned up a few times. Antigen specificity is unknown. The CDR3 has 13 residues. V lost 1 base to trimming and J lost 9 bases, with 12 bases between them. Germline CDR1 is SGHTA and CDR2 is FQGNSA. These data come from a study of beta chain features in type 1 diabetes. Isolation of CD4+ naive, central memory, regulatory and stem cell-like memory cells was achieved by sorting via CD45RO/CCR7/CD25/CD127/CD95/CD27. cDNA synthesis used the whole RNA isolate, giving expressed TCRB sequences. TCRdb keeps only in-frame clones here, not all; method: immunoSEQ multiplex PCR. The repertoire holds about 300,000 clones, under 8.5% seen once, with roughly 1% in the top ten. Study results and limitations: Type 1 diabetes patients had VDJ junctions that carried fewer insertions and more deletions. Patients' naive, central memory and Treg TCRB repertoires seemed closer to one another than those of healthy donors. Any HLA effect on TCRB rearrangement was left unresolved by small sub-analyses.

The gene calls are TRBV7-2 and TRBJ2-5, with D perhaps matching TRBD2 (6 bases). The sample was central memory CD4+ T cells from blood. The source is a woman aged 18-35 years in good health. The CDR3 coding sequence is TGTGCCAGCAGCTTAGATTCGGGACTCTCCCAGTACTTC. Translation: CASSLDSGLSQYF.